This T cell receptor (beta chain) emerged from a study of blood T cells in healthy people across ages. The second PCR ran roughly 7 to 12 cycles with a sample-barcoded 5' primer and J-beta primers. In TCRdb, the 5' RACE reads were re-called with MiXCR into one record per CDR3 protein. This table has about 1.7 million distinct CDR3 sequences, about 30% appearing once. Germline-derived CDR1 and CDR2 are SGHVS and FNYEAQ. The CDR3 covers 16 residues. V was clipped by 0 bases and J by 0 bases, with 8 bases between them. The chain couples TRBV7-6 to TRBJ2-2; D is unresolved. Sequencing input: blood. This TCR came from a woman aged 25 to 39 in good health. CDR3 nucleotide sequence: TGTGCCAGCAGCTTAGCAGTGGGGTCGAACACCGGGGAGCTGTTTTTT. It specifies CASSLAVGSNTGELFF.